Below are 24 T cell receptor beta chains sequenced from a single sample in a study of cytotoxic CD8 clonotypes in ibrutinib-treated CLL. Libraries were prepared by immunoSEQ multiplex PCR; TCRdb keeps only in-frame clonotypes and omits some of them. The repertoire holds around 200,000 clones, with more than 75% as singletons. Sequencing was performed on PBMCs, taken after 12 months of ibrutinib treatment. The receptors were gathered from a human donor with chronic lymphocytic leukemia.

This clone was recorded a few times. The chain joins TRBV2 to TRBJ1-2, with D tentatively TRBD1 (5 bases). The CDR3 has 13 amino acids. CDR1 SNHLY and CDR2 FYNNEI come from the germline V gene. V was shortened by 10 bases and J by 1 base, with 13 bases between the two germline ends. CDR3 in amino acids: CAIGGFINYGYTF. The CDR3 DNA sequence: TGTGCCATCGGGGGATTTATTAACTATGGCTACACCTTC.

This CDR3 is CASSLGVLKKGNQPQHF. The CDR3 coding sequence is TGTGCCAGCAGCTTAGGGGTCCTTAAAAAAGGGAATCAGCCCCAGCATTTT. V usage is TRBV7-9 and J usage is TRBJ1-5, with D unclear. In germline, CDR1 is SEHNR, CDR2 FQNEAQ (reference sequence). The CDR3 consists of 17 residues. V was clipped by 1 base and J by 4 bases, with 17 bases between them.

This clone has only a few counts. The chain employs TRBV6-5 and TRBJ2-1, with 14 positions matching TRBD2. Trimming at V came to 4 bases and at J to 6 bases, leaving 5 bases not matched to a gene. Germline lookup yields CDR1 MNHEY and CDR2 SVGAGI. The CDR3 length is 16 residues. The CDR3 DNA reads TGTGCCAGCAGTTCCGCCGGGACTAGCGGGAGCAATGAGCAGTTCTTC. Translating gives CASSSAGTSGSNEQFF.

The chain is built from TRBV19 and TRBJ2-5; D is undetermined. The CDR3 runs 11 residues. CDR1 and CDR2 from the germline V gene are LNHDA and SQIVND (reference sequence). The germline V and J ends were trimmed by 5 bases and 4 bases, with 5 bases remaining between them. The CDR3 nucleotides are TGTGCCAGTAGTTCGGGAGAGACCCAGTACTTC. Encoded protein: CASSSGETQYF.

V usage is TRBV7-9 and J usage is TRBJ1-2; D is possibly TRBD1 (5 bases). The CDR3 runs 16 residues. The V and J ends lost 1 base and 5 bases respectively, with 17 bases between them. Per the germline V gene, CDR1 is SEHNR and CDR2 is FQNEAQ (reference sequence). CDR3 region: CASSLEYFQDSYGYTF. CDR3 DNA: TGTGCCAGCAGCTTAGAGTACTTTCAAGACAGTTATGGCTACACCTTC.

This rearrangement joins TRBV7-2 to TRBJ1-5; no clear D gene. There are 16 residues in the CDR3. Germline assignment: CDR1 SGHTA and CDR2 FQGNSA. V was trimmed by 2 bases and J by 6 bases, leaving 17 bases between them. CDR3 sequence: CASSLSRPQDGQPQHF. CDR3 coding DNA: TGTGCCAGCAGCTTATCCCGCCCCCAGGACGGTCAGCCCCAGCATTTT.

This chain connects TRBV13 to TRBJ2-1, with a possible D match to TRBD2 (6 bases). There are 15 residues in the CDR3. Trimming shortened V by 3 bases and J by 7 bases, and 16 bases separated the two germline ends. Germline V gene sequence: CDR1 PRHDT, CDR2 FYEKMQ (reference sequence). This CDR3 is CASSFTLLASNEQFF. DNA for the CDR3: TGTGCCAGCAGCTTTACCCTTCTAGCGAGTAATGAGCAGTTCTTC.

The chain recombines TRBV6-5 with TRBJ2-3; unclear D gene. The CDR3 contains 14 residues. CDR1 MNHEY and CDR2 SVGAGI come from the germline V gene. V gave up 4 bases and J gave up 2 bases, with 10 bases separating them. The DNA for the CDR3 is TGTGCCAGCAGTTTGAGCAGGTTCACAGATACGCAGTATTTT. It yields the protein CASSLSRFTDTQYF.

This sequence joins TRBV9 and TRBJ2-2; the match to TRBD2 covers 11 bases. The ends lost 2 bases at V and 6 bases at J; junction bases unmatched: 3. Germline assignment: CDR1 SGDLS and CDR2 YYNGEE. The CDR3 consists of 15 residues. The CDR3 region has the DNA TGTGCCAGCAGCGTTGGGACTAGCGGCTCCGGGGAGCTGTTTTTT. Protein: CASSVGTSGSGELFF.

The chain carries TRBV9 and TRBJ1-4; 8 nucleotides line up with TRBD1. The CDR3 totals 14 residues. Looked up from germline, CDR1 is SGDLS and CDR2 is YYNGEE. V dropped 4 bases and J dropped 8; count of bases not matched to a gene: 7. The CDR3 DNA sequence: TGTGCCAGCAGCTTAACAGGGGGTTACGAAAAACTGTTTTTT. It translates to CASSLTGGYEKLFF.

As concerns this clone: Other DNA sequences in the same sample also yield this CDR3. The chain has TRBV15 and TRBJ2-3; 7 nucleotides line up with TRBD1. Germline lookup yields CDR1 LNHNV and CDR2 YYDKDF (reference sequence). Trimming took 1 base from V and 0 from J; bases not matched to a gene: 1. This CDR3 is 15 amino acids long. CDR3: CATSRGQGSTDTQYF. For the CDR3, the DNA is TGTGCCACCAGCAGAGGACAGGGCAGCACAGATACGCAGTATTTT.

This chain uses TRBV6-1 with TRBJ1-6; 7 positions match TRBD1. The germline gives CDR1 MNHNS, CDR2 SASEGT. This CDR3 is 13 amino acids long. V lost 7 bases and J lost 7; bases outside the gene matches: 4. CDR3 nucleotides: TGTGCCAGCATGAGACAGGGAAATTCACCCCTCCACTTT. It codes for CASMRQGNSPLHF.

The chain recombines TRBV28 with TRBJ2-7; D uncertain. The CDR3 consists of 12 residues. V was cut by 8 bases and J by 2 bases, with 10 bases left in between. The germline V gene encodes CDR1 MDHEN and CDR2 SYDVKM. CDR3 coding DNA: TGTGCCAGCGGTGGGTACCCCTACGAGCAGTACTTC. The encoded protein is CASGGYPYEQYF. Supplemented by reference TRBV28 and TRBJ2-7, the full variable domain reads DVKVTQSSRYLVKRTGEKVFLECVQDMDHENMFWYRQDPGLGLRLIYFSYDVKMKEKGDIPEGYSVSREKKERFSLILESASTNQTSMYLCASGGYPYEQYFGPGTRLTVT.

The CDR3 region has the DNA TGTGCCAGCTCACCAGCAGCCCCCTATGGACAGGGCAACTATGGCTACACCTTC. This sequence encodes CASSPAAPYGQGNYGYTF. The chain has TRBV18 and TRBJ1-2; 8 nucleotides align to TRBD1. Germline CDR1 is KGHSH and CDR2 is LQKENI. The length of the CDR3 is 18 residues. The ends lost 2 bases at V and 2 bases at J; junction bases unmatched: 13. The full variable domain, with the rest looked up from reference TRBV18 and TRBJ1-2, is NAGVMQNPRHLVRRRGQEARLRCSPMKGHSHVYWYRQLPEEGLKFMVYLQKENIIDESGMPKERFSAEFPKEGPSILRIQQVVRGDSAAYFCASSPAAPYGQGNYGYTFGSGTRLTVV.

V usage is TRBV10-3 and J usage is TRBJ1-1, with 7 nucleotides matching TRBD1. V lost 9 bases, J lost 2 bases, and 6 bases stayed unmatched. The CDR3 consists of 13 residues. Germline CDR1 ENHRY, CDR2 SYGVKD. The CDR3: CAIGTAVNTEAFF. For the CDR3, the DNA is TGTGCCATTGGGACAGCCGTTAACACTGAAGCTTTCTTT.

This chain joins TRBV4-2 and TRBJ2-1; 10 positions match TRBD2. The CDR3 loop spans 17 amino acids. CDR1 and CDR2 (germline): LGHNA, YNFKEQ. After removal of 0 bases from V and 5 bases from J, the junction contained 7 bases not matched to a gene. CDR3 nucleotides: TGTGCCAGCAGCCAAGAGGTCATACTAGCGGGAAACAATGAGCAGTTCTTC. It yields the protein CASSQEVILAGNNEQFF.

The V call is TRBV7-6, the J call TRBJ2-7; 10 positions agree with TRBD2. This CDR3 region has 13 residues. The germline gives CDR1 SGHVS, CDR2 FNYEAQ. With V trimmed by 5 bases and J by 7 bases, 5 bases remained unmatched. The CDR3 region has the DNA TGTGCCAGCAGCCTCACTAGCGGGATTGAGCAGTACTTC. It yields the protein CASSLTSGIEQYF.

On this clone itself: One end of the junction is discordant with germline, which a read error may explain. V gene TRBV7-7 combines with J gene TRBJ2-1, with 7 bases aligning to TRBD1. The CDR3 is 14 amino acids. CDR1 SSHAT and CDR2 FNYEAQ come from the germline V gene (reference sequence). The chain's CDR3 is CASSLAGTDNEQFF. CDR3 sequence (DNA): TGTGCTAGCAGCTTAGCCGGGACAGACAATGAGCAGTTCTTC.

This clone was seen only once. CDR3 sequence (DNA): TGTGCCAGCTCAGTTCGGGTGTCGGGACAGGGAGGTAGTGAAGCTTTCTTT. It codes for CASSVRVSGQGGSEAFF. The gene calls are TRBV18 and TRBJ1-1; TRBD1 aligns across 9 bases. J lost 7 bases, V lost 5 bases, and 17 bases had no gene match. Germline-derived CDR1 and CDR2 are KGHSH and LQKENI. CDR3 length: 17 residues.

This rearrangement joins TRBV29-1 to TRBJ1-2; D remains ambiguous. The CDR3 has 10 amino acids. The germline CDR1 and CDR2 sequences are SQVTM and ANQGSEA. V gave up 3 bases and J gave up 4 bases, with 3 bases separating them. Here the CDR3 DNA reads TGCAGCGTTGACTTCTATGGCTACACCTTC. It specifies CSVDFYGYTF. The full variable domain, rest sourced from reference TRBV29-1 and TRBJ1-2, is SAVISQKPSRDICQRGTSLTIQCQVDSQVTMMFWYRQQPGQSLTLIATANQGSEATYESGFVIDKFPISRPNLTFSTLTVSNMSPEDSSIYLCSVDFYGYTFGSGTRLTVV.

This chain links TRBV7-8 with TRBJ2-1; the match to TRBD2 covers 11 bases. J lost 5 bases, V lost 1 base, and 7 bases had no gene match. There are 17 residues in the CDR3. The germline V gene encodes CDR1 SGHVS and CDR2 FQNEAQ. CDR3 DNA sequence: TGTGCCAGCAGCTTAGATGTAGCGGGAGGGCCCCACAATGAGCAGTTCTTC. Its protein is CASSLDVAGGPHNEQFF.

This clone was found once. The gene calls are TRBV4-1 and TRBJ2-5, with D unclear. CDR3 length: 12 amino acids. Trimming stripped 4 bases from V and 1 base from J, with 4 bases between. Germline V CDR1 and CDR2: MGHRA, YSYEKL. Written as DNA, the CDR3 is TGCGCCAGCAGCCGCCCCCAAGAGACCCAGTACTTC. Its protein product is CASSRPQETQYF.

The chain has TRBV11-2 and TRBJ2-7, with 7 bases aligning to TRBD1. The germline V gene encodes CDR1 SGHAT and CDR2 FQNNGV. With 1 base clipped from V and 3 bases from J, the junction kept 6 bases outside the gene matches. The CDR3 consists of 15 residues. This CDR3 reads CASSLVGGGFYEQYF. Written as DNA, the CDR3 is TGTGCCAGCAGCTTAGTAGGGGGCGGCTTCTACGAGCAGTACTTC. Filled out from reference TRBV11-2 and TRBJ2-7, the complete variable domain reads EAGVAQSPRYKIIEKRQSVAFWCNPISGHATLYWYQQILGQGPKLLIQFQNNGVVDDSQLPKDRFSAERLKGVDSTLKIQPAKLEDSAVYLCASSLVGGGFYEQYFGPGTRLTVT.

The chain employs TRBV2 and TRBJ2-2, with a tentative D call TRBD2 (7 bases). The germline V and J ends were trimmed by 5 bases and 6 bases, with 13 bases remaining between them. Germline V lookup: CDR1 SNHLY, CDR2 FYNNEI. The CDR3 has 14 residues. The CDR3 is CASSPWGGPGELFF. Written as DNA, the CDR3 is TGTGCCAGCAGTCCCTGGGGGGGCCCCGGGGAGCTGTTTTTT.